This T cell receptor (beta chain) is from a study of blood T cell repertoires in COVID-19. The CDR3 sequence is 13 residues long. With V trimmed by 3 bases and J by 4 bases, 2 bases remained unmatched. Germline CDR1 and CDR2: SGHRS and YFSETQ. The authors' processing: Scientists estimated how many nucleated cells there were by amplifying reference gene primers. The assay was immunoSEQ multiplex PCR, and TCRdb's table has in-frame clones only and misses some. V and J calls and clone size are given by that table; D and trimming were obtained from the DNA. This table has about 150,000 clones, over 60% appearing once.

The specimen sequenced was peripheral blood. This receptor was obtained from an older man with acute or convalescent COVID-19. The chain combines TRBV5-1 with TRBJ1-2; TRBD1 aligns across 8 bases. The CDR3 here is CASSSGQAYGYTF. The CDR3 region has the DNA TGCGCCAGCAGCTCGGGACAGGCCTATGGCTACACCTTC.